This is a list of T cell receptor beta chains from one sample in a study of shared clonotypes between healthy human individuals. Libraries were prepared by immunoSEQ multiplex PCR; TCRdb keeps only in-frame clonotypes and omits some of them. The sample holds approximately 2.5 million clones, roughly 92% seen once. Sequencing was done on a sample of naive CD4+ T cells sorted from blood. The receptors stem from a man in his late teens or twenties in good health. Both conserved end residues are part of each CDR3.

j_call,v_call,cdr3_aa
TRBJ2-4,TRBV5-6,CASSFLGGAVENIQYF
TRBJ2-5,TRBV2,CASSPWTTQETQYF
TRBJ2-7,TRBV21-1,CASSKAPRDPHEQYF
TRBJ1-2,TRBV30,CAWSRGYGYTF
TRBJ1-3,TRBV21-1,CASSPTVRGRNTIYF
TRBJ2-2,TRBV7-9,CASTSLTGELFF
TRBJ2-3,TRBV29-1,CSVRQGSSSADTQYF
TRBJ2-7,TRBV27,CASSLVTGRGSEQYF
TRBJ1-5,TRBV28,CASSFSGSRKMSNQPQHF
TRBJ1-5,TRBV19,CASSISFKPQHF
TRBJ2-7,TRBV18,CASSQIGLAGGPSSPYEQYF
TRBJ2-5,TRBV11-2,CASSLDRSQYF
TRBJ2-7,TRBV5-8,CASSLWEGEGYEQYF
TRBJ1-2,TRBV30,CAWTVASNYGYTF
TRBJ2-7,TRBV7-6,CASSLGEEQYF
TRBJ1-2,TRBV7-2,CASSTQGYGYTF
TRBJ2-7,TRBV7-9,CASSLLADSYEQYF
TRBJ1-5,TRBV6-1,CASRVGMGADQPQHF
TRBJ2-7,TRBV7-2,CASSLDRLAYEQYF
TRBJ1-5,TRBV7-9,CASSLGGTGGYGNQPQHF
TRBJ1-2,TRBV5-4,CASSLGGDRGVNYGYTF
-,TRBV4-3,CASSQDVRGEQYF
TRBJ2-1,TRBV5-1,CASSVQGAYNEQFF
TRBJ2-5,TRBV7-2,CASSFFSETQYF
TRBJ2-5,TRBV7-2,CASKAGQETQYF
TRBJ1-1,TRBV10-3,CAISESRGQRTEAFF
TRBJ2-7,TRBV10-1,CASRGGIGYEQYF
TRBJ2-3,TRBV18,CASSPALASSTDTQYF
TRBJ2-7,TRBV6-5,CASSYSAAGEQYF
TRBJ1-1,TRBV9,CASSVEENTEAFF
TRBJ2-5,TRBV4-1,CASSQDQGTNAQETQYF
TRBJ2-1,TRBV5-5,CASSPGGNSYNEQFF
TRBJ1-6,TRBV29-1,CSASSDRGSPLHF
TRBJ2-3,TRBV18,CASSPLAGGPDTQYF
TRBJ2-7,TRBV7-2,CASSFLAGYLSSYEQYF
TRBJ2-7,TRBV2,CASSAGTANEQYF
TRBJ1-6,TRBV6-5,CASSYSSGVGSPLHF
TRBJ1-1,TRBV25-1,CASSGGDRRAFF
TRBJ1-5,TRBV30,CAWSQGTELSYSNQPQHF
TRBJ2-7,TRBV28,CASVGGGPTYEQYF
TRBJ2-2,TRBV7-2,CASSLARGVTGELFF